These 25 T cell receptor beta chains were all obtained from the same sample, sequenced in a study of early stage breast cancer tumors (dated by TCRdb to the late 2010s). Libraries came from the immunoSEQ multiplex PCR assay. Not all clones reach the TCRdb copy of this immuneACCESS table, which keeps in-frame sequences only. Checked studies attribute under half of the gap to unresolved V genes and leave the rest unexplained. This sample holds around 5,000 clones; about 61% were observed only once. The ten most abundant clones make up under 20% of the sample. What was sequenced was breast tumor tissue. The receptors were sampled from a person aged 45 to 59 with breast cancer.

V gene TRBV7-2 combines with J gene TRBJ2-3, with D perhaps matching TRBD2 (5 bases). Trimming removed 2 bases from V and 6 bases from J, with 21 bases in between. The CDR3 totals 17 residues. Per germline, CDR1 SGHTA and CDR2 FQGNSA. The CDR3 DNA reads as TGTGCCAGCAGCTTATATTCTAGCCCAGGATGGGCGGATACGCAGTATTTT. Translating gives CASSLYSSPGWADTQYF. The full variable domain, rest sourced from reference TRBV7-2 and TRBJ2-3, is GAGVSQSPSNKVTEKGKDVELRCDPISGHTALYWYRQSLGQGLEFLIYFQGNSAPDKSGLPSDRFSAERTGGSVSTLTIQRTQQEDSAVYLCASSLYSSPGWADTQYFGPGTRLTVL.

The V call is TRBV9, the J call TRBJ2-1; 11 bases align to TRBD2. The CDR3 spans 15 residues. The ends lost 4 bases at V and 7 bases at J; junction bases unmatched: 7. Germline CDR1 is SGDLS and CDR2 is YYNGEE. In DNA form, the CDR3 reads TGTGCCAGCAGCCTAACTAGCGGGAGTTCTAATGAGCAGTTCTTC. Translation: CASSLTSGSSNEQFF.

This clone was found a few times. The chain employs TRBV11-3 and TRBJ2-2; 8 bases match TRBD1. The CDR3 sequence is 16 residues long. Trimming removed 3 bases from V and 0 bases from J; junction bases left unmatched: 3. Looked up from germline, CDR1 is SGHNT and CDR2 is YENEEA. The CDR3 sequence is CASSFRGPPNTGELFF. CDR3 in DNA: TGTGCCAGCAGCTTCAGGGGGCCACCGAACACCGGGGAGCTGTTTTTT.

The chain employs TRBV5-1 and TRBJ2-2, with D tentatively TRBD2 (5 bases). The germline gives CDR1 SGHRS, CDR2 YFSETQ. This CDR3 is built from 15 residues. Deletions cut 0 bases from V and 4 bases from J, with 10 bases between. The CDR3 here is CASSLGSGSTGELFF. Here the CDR3 DNA reads TGCGCCAGCAGCTTGGGGTCGGGGAGCACCGGGGAGCTGTTTTTT.

This rearrangement joins TRBV5-1 to TRBJ2-5; TRBD2 is a possible D gene (6 bases). The CDR3 is made up of 16 amino acids. From germline, CDR1 is SGHRS and CDR2 YFSETQ. V was trimmed by 0 bases and J by 0 bases, leaving 12 bases between them. The chain's CDR3 is CASSLVGGADQETQYF. CDR3 DNA: TGCGCCAGCAGCTTGGTTGGCGGGGCCGACCAAGAGACCCAGTACTTC. The variable domain in full, with the rest retrieved from reference TRBV5-1 and TRBJ2-5, is KAGVTQTPRYLIKTRGQQVTLSCSPISGHRSVSWYQQTPGQGLQFLFEYFSETQRNKGNFPGRFSGRQFSNSRSEMNVSTLELGDSALYLCASSLVGGADQETQYFGPGTRLLVL.

This clone has a handful of counts. The genes are TRBV7-2 and TRBJ2-3; 8 bases line up with TRBD2. The CDR3 runs to 18 residues. V trimming: 1 base; J trimming: 0 bases; junction bases outside the gene matches: 9. Germline V gene data show CDR1 as SGHTA and CDR2 as FQGNSA. Here the CDR3 reads CASSLGGGQVFSTDTQYF. The CDR3, as DNA: TGTGCCAGCAGCTTAGGCGGGGGGCAGGTTTTTAGCACAGATACGCAGTATTTT.

This chain joins TRBV11-3 and TRBJ1-1, with 7 bases fitting TRBD1. The CDR3 is 13 amino acids. The J segment lost 8 bases and the V segment lost 6 bases, leaving 9 bases of the junction unmatched. CDR1 is SGHNT, CDR2 YENEEA, per germline. The CDR3 sequence: CASSREGAREAFF. For the CDR3, the DNA is TGTGCCAGCAGTCGAGAGGGGGCCAGGGAAGCTTTCTTT.

The chain carries TRBV27 and TRBJ2-5; 8 positions agree with TRBD1. From germline, CDR1 is MNHEY and CDR2 SMNVEV (reference sequence). CDR3 length equals 16 residues. J was trimmed by 5 bases and V by 6 bases; bases with no gene match: 14. CDR3 sequence (DNA): TGTGCCAGCAGGGGAAAGGGGGACAGGAGGGGTGAGACCCAGTACTTC. Its protein is CASRGKGDRRGETQYF.

Points on this clone: A junction end diverges from the germline sequence, so it may reflect a read error. The J gene is TRBJ2-7, the V gene TRBV7-2; D possibly corresponds to TRBD1 (6 bases). The CDR3 sequence is 13 residues long. The V gene's germline CDR1 is SGHTA and CDR2 FQGNSA. The CDR3 region is CASHDRTSNEQYF. CDR3 DNA sequence: TGTGCCAGCCATGACAGGACCTCCAACGAGCAGTACTTC.

The gene calls are TRBV5-1 and TRBJ1-5, with 7 bases lining up with TRBD1. The CDR3 runs 17 residues. J was trimmed by 0 bases and V by 4 bases; bases with no gene match: 10. Germline assignment: CDR1 SGHRS and CDR2 YFSETQ. For the CDR3, the DNA is TGCGCCAGCAGCCAGCCGCCCGACAGGGATAGCAATCAGCCCCAGCATTTT. Encoded protein: CASSQPPDRDSNQPQHF. Based on the CDR3 plus reference TRBV5-1 and TRBJ1-5, the full variable domain is KAGVTQTPRYLIKTRGQQVTLSCSPISGHRSVSWYQQTPGQGLQFLFEYFSETQRNKGNFPGRFSGRQFSNSRSEMNVSTLELGDSALYLCASSQPPDRDSNQPQHFGDGTRLSIL.

The gene calls are TRBV5-1 and TRBJ2-5; TRBD2 matches 10 bases. CDR1 is SGHRS and CDR2 is YFSETQ in the germline V gene. The CDR3 has 14 amino acids. With V trimmed by 4 bases and J by 5 bases, 5 bases remained unmatched. CDR3 in amino acids: CASSPGTSAETQYF. In DNA form, the CDR3 reads TGCGCCAGCAGCCCAGGGACTAGCGCGGAGACCCAGTACTTC.

The chain joins TRBV5-4 to TRBJ1-1, with 9 bases identical to TRBD1. Germline values: CDR1 SGHNT, CDR2 YYREEE (reference sequence). The CDR3 covers 14 residues. V lost 4 bases to trimming and J lost 4 bases; unmatched junction nucleotides: 5. The CDR3 region is CASSVQGAGTEAFF. The CDR3 DNA follows: TGTGCCAGCAGCGTACAGGGGGCCGGCACTGAAGCTTTCTTT. Looking up the rest from reference TRBV5-4 and TRBJ1-1 gives the full variable domain: ETGVTQSPTHLIKTRGQQVTLRCSSQSGHNTVSWYQQALGQGPQFIFQYYREEENGRGNFPPRFSGLQFPNYSSELNVNALELDDSALYLCASSVQGAGTEAFFGQGTRLTVV.

V gene TRBV5-1 combines with J gene TRBJ2-1; 7 bases agree with TRBD1. The CDR3 loop spans 12 amino acids. The J segment lost 10 bases and the V segment lost 4 bases, leaving 5 bases of the junction unmatched. Germline V gene lookup returns CDR1 SGHRS and CDR2 YFSETQ. CDR3: CASSPRDREQFF. The CDR3 DNA reads as TGCGCCAGCAGCCCCCGGGACAGAGAGCAGTTCTTC.

The chain has TRBV7-8 and TRBJ2-7, with D tentatively TRBD2 (6 bases). Germline values: CDR1 SGHVS, CDR2 FQNEAQ. This CDR3 has 14 amino acids. The germline V and J ends were trimmed by 5 bases and 10 bases, with 21 bases remaining between them. The DNA of the CDR3 is TGTGCCAGCAGCCCACGGGACTCCAAGCTAGTACAGTACTTC. It yields the protein CASSPRDSKLVQYF.

This clone appeared a few times. The chain carries TRBV6-6 and TRBJ2-2, with 7 bases fitting TRBD2. CDR3 length equals 12 residues. With 11 bases clipped from V and 5 bases from J, the junction kept 5 bases outside the gene matches. Per germline, CDR1 MNHNY and CDR2 SVGAGI (reference sequence). The CDR3: CAARELTGELFF. The CDR3, as DNA: TGTGCCGCGCGGGAGTTGACCGGGGAGCTGTTTTTT.

The chain combines TRBV12-5 with TRBJ2-3; 8 bases line up with TRBD1. Per the germline V gene, CDR1 is LGHNT and CDR2 is FRNRAP. The CDR3 contains 17 residues. J was trimmed by 1 base and V by 0 bases; bases with no gene match: 6. The CDR3 DNA is TGTGCTAGTGGTTTGGTACGTGGACAGGGTGGCACAGATACGCAGTATTTT. This codes for CASGLVRGQGGTDTQYF.

The J gene is TRBJ2-7, the V gene TRBV5-3; unclear D gene. TRBV5-3 has ORF status, its function being uncertain. With 0 bases removed from V and 0 bases from J, the gap between germline ends came to 19 bases. This CDR3 has 18 amino acids. The CDR3 spells CARSLVTNSTAHSYEQYF. The CDR3 DNA follows: TGTGCCAGAAGCTTGGTGACCAACTCTACTGCCCACTCCTACGAGCAGTACTTC.

The chain uses TRBV6-6 and TRBJ2-7; the match to TRBD1 covers 8 bases. Per the germline V gene, CDR1 is MNHNY and CDR2 is SVGAGI (reference sequence). The CDR3 is 14 amino acids. Unmatched junction bases numbered 5, after V lost 2 bases and J lost 5 bases. The CDR3 DNA reads as TGTGCCAGCAGTTACCAAGACAGGGGCCACGAGCAGTACGTC. Its protein is CASSYQDRGHEQYV.

V gene TRBV27 combines with J gene TRBJ1-5; D is uncertain. Trimming stripped 2 bases from V and 3 bases from J, with 14 bases between. CDR3 size: 16 residues. Germline V gene lookup returns CDR1 MNHEY and CDR2 SMNVEV (reference sequence). DNA of the CDR3: TGTGCCAGCAGTTTACGGGGTCTAGACTACAATCAGCCCCAGCATTTT. Its translation: CASSLRGLDYNQPQHF.

This clone was seen a few times. For the CDR3, the DNA is TGTGCCAGCAGCGTAGCAGGGGGCTTTTCACCCCTCCACTTT. It translates to CASSVAGGFSPLHF. The V call is TRBV9, the J call TRBJ1-6; TRBD1 matches 8 bases. This CDR3 contains 14 residues. With 0 bases clipped from V and 9 bases from J, the junction kept 2 bases outside the gene matches. CDR1 SGDLS and CDR2 YYNGEE come from the germline V gene.

This clone was recorded a few times. J is TRBJ1-5 and V is TRBV10-3; 8 nucleotides match TRBD1. J lost 3 bases, V lost 3 bases, and 7 bases had no gene match. CDR3 size: 16 residues. Germline V gene lookup returns CDR1 ENHRY and CDR2 SYGVKD. This chain's CDR3 is CAISESGQGNNQPQHF. The CDR3 bases are TGTGCCATCAGTGAATCTGGACAGGGTAACAATCAGCCCCAGCATTTT.

The rearrangement links TRBV7-8 to TRBJ1-3; maybe TRBD1 (5 bases). The CDR3 loop spans 14 amino acids. Germline V gene sequence: CDR1 SGHVS, CDR2 FQNEAQ. With 8 bases removed from V and 3 bases from J, the gap between germline ends came to 14 bases. The CDR3 region is CASRFREGGNTIYF. Here the CDR3 DNA reads TGTGCCAGCCGATTCAGGGAAGGTGGAAACACCATATATTTT.

This clone was seen only a few times. The CDR3: CASSTTSGSSYEQYF. The CDR3, as DNA: TGTGCCAGTAGCACCACTAGCGGGAGCTCCTACGAGCAGTACTTC. This sequence joins TRBV19 and TRBJ2-7, with 11 nucleotides matching TRBD2. V was clipped by 6 bases and J by 0 bases; unmatched bases: 4. The CDR3 is 15 amino acids. The germline V gene has CDR1 LNHDA and CDR2 SQIVND (reference sequence).

In this sample, this clone turned up a few times. The chain carries TRBV6-1 and TRBJ1-4; D remains ambiguous. Germline V lookup: CDR1 MNHNS, CDR2 SASEGT. The V end lost 2 bases, the J end lost 7 bases, and 5 bases lay between the germline ends. The CDR3 is made up of 12 amino acids. In DNA form, the CDR3 reads TGTGCCAGCAGTGAATTGGGTGAAAAACTGTTTTTT. Its protein product is CASSELGEKLFF.

Only a few counts were recorded for this clone. The V call is TRBV29-1, the J call TRBJ1-1, with D perhaps matching TRBD1 (6 bases). The V gene lost 2 bases and the J gene lost 7 bases, with 14 bases spanning the gap. The germline V gene has CDR1 SQVTM and CDR2 ANQGSEA. The CDR3 spans 13 residues. CDR3 residues: CSVERGGRGEAFF. The CDR3 nucleotides read TGCAGCGTTGAACGTGGGGGGCGGGGTGAAGCTTTCTTT. Looking up the rest from reference TRBV29-1 and TRBJ1-1 gives the full variable domain: SAVISQKPSRDICQRGTSLTIQCQVDSQVTMMFWYRQQPGQSLTLIATANQGSEATYESGFVIDKFPISRPNLTFSTLTVSNMSPEDSSIYLCSVERGGRGEAFFGQGTRLTVV.